This T cell receptor (beta chain) was captured in a study of shared clonotypes between healthy human individuals (dated by TCRdb to about 2020). With regard to the full study: The cohort included three men and a couple of women between 18 and 49 years of age. Per donor, three plates each were used for CD4 naive and CD4 memory, two for CD8 naive, and one for CD8 memory. The study deeply sequenced blood TCR repertoires of about 5 healthy adults to estimate repertoire size and the extent of clonotype sharing between individuals. Different laboratories and diverse techniques were used to prepare libraries and sequence TCR repertoires, to increase sequencing depth and limit assay-specific biases. Per donor, leukapheresis produced somewhere between about 0.94 and 8.9 billion PBMCs. The paper as a whole reports these results and caveats: Sharing across a handful of donors was observed for roughly 5.4% of naive CD4, 3% to 3.5% of naive CD8, 2.3% of memory CD4, and around 0.44% of memory CD8 clonotypes. Even with the large sequencing depth, rarefaction of the sorted-subset datasets indicated that sequencing was incomplete. Naive subsets generally had larger estimated clonotype richness than memory subsets. Clonotypes shared by all four sorted-subset donors showed higher generation probabilities than non-shared clonotypes. Based on pairwise subsampling, the degree of clonotype sharing among donors was expected to be affected by sequencing depth. Because the study included a small number of donors, the genetic and exposure-history diversity represented was limited. Only blood was sampled, and tissue TCR repertoires likely differ from those in blood.

The donors were healthy, HIV-negative adults who had no recently reported acute infections or vaccinations. Every donor was a Caucasian adult living in Nashville, Tennessee, USA. CD4+ T cells were enriched by magnetic negative selection, after which naive cells were positively selected on CD45RA and the negative fraction was taken as the memory subset. After blood collection by leukapheresis, PBMCs were isolated using Ficoll-Histopaque density gradient centrifugation and then cryopreserved in the vapor phase of liquid nitrogen. Purity and quantity of every magnetically sorted T cell population were checked by analytical flow cytometry. Each sorted fraction had its genomic DNA isolated and then quantified by UV absorbance on a Nanodrop 2000c. Using the deep immunoSEQ assay, TCR CDR3 regions were amplified from genomic DNA by multiplex PCR. For each cell subset, the extracted genomic DNA was distributed evenly across all wells of several immunoSEQ 96-well plates, and each plate served as one replicate. For sorted subsets, each replicate PCR was loaded with around 220 ng genomic DNA, equivalent to some 27,000 T cell genomes. Purified libraries were measured with a Qubit 3.0 fluorometer, size-checked on a Bioanalyzer 2100, and measured again with the KAPA Library Quantification kit. Each immunoSEQ 96-well plate was sequenced on its own single-read 150-cycle Illumina NextSeq 550 flow cell. Turning to the authors' computational methods: Because the immunoSEQ output included only junctional sequences and no quality scores, the filtering could not be the same as the filtering used for full-length reads. Sequences were annotated with PyIR, a Python wrapper for IgBLAST v1.9, and V/J genes and CDR3 were assigned using IMGT germline references. Reads were removed for weak V/J assignments (E-value above 1e-6), missing CDR3, stop codons, out-of-frame junctions, or ambiguous translated residues. V3J clonotypes were defined as sequences sharing the same inferred V gene, J gene, and CDR3 amino acid sequence. Percentage overlap between repertoires was calculated by dividing the number of shared unique clonotypes by the size of the smaller repertoire. Repertoire richness was assessed with RTK rarefaction, the Chao1 estimator, and Recon v2.1 estimates of unobserved clonotypes. Generation probabilities for all TCRbeta clonotypes obtained by the gDNA method from four donors were computed using OLGA. In its TCRdb copy, this immuneACCESS table keeps in-frame sequences only and misses some clones. Where compared with another copy, unresolved V genes explain less than half of these, and the others have no known cause. The V and J calls and clone size come from that table; D and trimming were worked out from the DNA. A total of about 2.4 million clones appear in this sample, around 94% of them only once. The top ten clones comprise over 0.12% of the sample.

As regards this clone: Its antigen is not yet known. Per-nucleotide qualities are absent, and no much larger clonotype sits a single base away.

This TCR came from a man aged 18 to 35 in good health. The sequenced sample was naive CD4+ T cells sorted from blood. Sample cell subset or site, as interpreted from the label and publication: CD45RA+ positively selected.

The CDR3 region: CATGDRTNTEAFF. In nucleotide form, the sequence is TGTGCCACCGGGGACAGGACGAACACTGAAGCTTTCTTT. The V gene is TRBV2 and the J gene is TRBJ1-1, with 8 bases aligning to TRBD1. CDR1 and CDR2 are read off the germline V gene as SNHLY and FYNNEI. There are 13 amino acids in the CDR3, from cysteine to phenylalanine inclusive. CDR3 DNA is the only sequence kept; it has 39 bases, read in frame from the first base. V lost 10 bases and J lost 1 base, and the count of bases not matched to a germline gene is 5.